The 12 T cell receptor beta chains below come from one sample, sequenced in a study of cytomegalovirus exposure and HLA in healthy donors. The PCR made use of 60 Vbeta and 13 Jbeta primers. Produced via immunoSEQ multiplex PCR; TCRdb's table is partial and in-frame only. The sample includes under 65,000 clones, about 78% of them seen just once. Sequencing was performed on PBMCs. Source of these receptors: a man younger than 40 in good health and CMV-seropositive.

V is TRBV18 and J is TRBJ1-4; D might be TRBD1 (6 bases). The germline CDR1 and CDR2 sequences are KGHSH and LQKENI. This CDR3 region has 15 residues. The ends were cut back, 5 bases at V and 4 bases at J, with 14 bases in the middle. This CDR3 is CASSLTGHGNEKLFF. The DNA of the CDR3 is TGTGCCAGCTCATTAACGGGACACGGTAATGAAAAACTGTTTTTT. Looking up the rest from reference TRBV18 and TRBJ1-4 gives the full variable domain: NAGVMQNPRHLVRRRGQEARLRCSPMKGHSHVYWYRQLPEEGLKFMVYLQKENIIDESGMPKERFSAEFPKEGPSILRIQQVVRGDSAAYFCASSLTGHGNEKLFFGSGTQLSVL.

The chain uses TRBV7-3 and TRBJ2-3; D gene ambiguous. Germline V gives CDR1 SGHTA, CDR2 FQGTGA. V was shortened by 5 bases and J by 0 bases, with 3 bases between the two germline ends. The CDR3 loop spans 12 amino acids. The CDR3 is CASSLSTDTQYF. The CDR3, as DNA: TGTGCCAGCAGCCTAAGCACAGATACGCAGTATTTT. Full variable domain (rest looked up from reference TRBV7-3 and TRBJ2-3): GAGVSQTPSNKVTEKGKYVELRCDPISGHTALYWYRQSLGQGPEFLIYFQGTGAADDSGLPNDRFFAVRPEGSVSTLKIQRTERGDSAVYLCASSLSTDTQYFGPGTRLTVL.

This chain uses TRBV13 with TRBJ2-7; D unclear. From germline, CDR1 is PRHDT and CDR2 FYEKMQ (reference sequence). The V end was cut by 4 bases, the J end by 3 bases, with 16 bases between. This CDR3 has 15 amino acids. CDR3 region: CASSSPRIPLYEQYF. CDR3 nucleotides: TGTGCCAGCAGCTCCCCGAGAATCCCCCTCTACGAGCAGTACTTC. Using reference TRBV13 and TRBJ2-7 for the parts outside the CDR3, the full variable domain is AAGVIQSPRHLIKEKRETATLKCYPIPRHDTVYWYQQGPGQDPQFLISFYEKMQSDKGSIPDRFSAQQFSDYHSELNMSSLELGDSALYFCASSSPRIPLYEQYFGPGTRLTVT.

The chain uses TRBV14 and TRBJ1-2, with a possible D match to TRBD1 (6 bases). Trimming left V 2 bases short and J 4 bases short, with 14 bases between. The CDR3 contains 15 residues. Germline loops: CDR1 SGHDN, CDR2 FVKESK. The CDR3 loop is CASSQTAGVPYGYTF. CDR3 nucleotide sequence: TGTGCCAGCAGCCAAACAGCAGGGGTACCCTATGGCTACACCTTC.

This clone appeared a few times. V usage is TRBV5-4 and J usage is TRBJ2-5, with TRBD2 matching 7 bases. The CDR3 runs 14 residues. V gave up 2 bases and J gave up 5 bases; unmatched junction bases: 6. Germline V lookup: CDR1 SGHNT, CDR2 YYREEE (reference sequence). CDR3 in DNA: TGTGCCAGCAGCTTCGGGGGGACGGGGGAGACCCAGTACTTC. It yields the protein CASSFGGTGETQYF.

A single count supports this clone. V gene TRBV5-8 combines with J gene TRBJ1-5; a possible D gene is TRBD1 (5 bases). The CDR3 loop spans 14 amino acids. Looked up from germline, CDR1 is SGHTS and CDR2 is YDEGEE. Trimming took 4 bases from V and 0 from J, leaving 8 bases between them. CDR3 sequence (DNA): TGTGCCAGCAGCCCTACAGGTAGCAATCAGCCCCAGCATTTT. Residues: CASSPTGSNQPQHF.

This rearrangement joins TRBV5-8 to TRBJ2-5, with TRBD1 identical over 9 bases. This CDR3 has 13 amino acids. Germline CDR1 reads SGHTS; CDR2 reads YDEGEE. With V trimmed by 4 bases and J by 5 bases, 3 bases remained unmatched. The CDR3 nucleotides read TGTGCCAGCAGCCCCGGACAGGGGGAGACCCAGTACTTC. As protein: CASSPGQGETQYF.

The chain couples TRBV25-1 to TRBJ1-1; 7 bases fit TRBD1. This CDR3 contains 14 residues. J was trimmed by 9 bases and V by 1 base; bases with no gene match: 8. Germline CDR1 is MGHDK and CDR2 is SYGVNS. The CDR3 reads CASSESIGRGQAFF. The CDR3 coding sequence is TGTGCCAGCAGTGAATCCATCGGAAGGGGGCAAGCTTTCTTT. Variable domain in full (rest from reference TRBV25-1 and TRBJ1-1): EADIYQTPRYLVIGTGKKITLECSQTMGHDKMYWYQQDPGMELHLIHYSYGVNSTEKGDLSSESTVSRIRTEHFPLTLESARPSHTSQYLCASSESIGRGQAFFGQGTRLTVV.

The chain combines TRBV9 with TRBJ1-4; D gene ambiguous. This CDR3 has 14 residues. With 3 bases removed from V and 7 bases from J, the gap between germline ends came to 13 bases. Germline lookup yields CDR1 SGDLS and CDR2 YYNGEE. This chain's CDR3 is CASSGFRESEKLFF. The CDR3 coding sequence is TGTGCCAGCAGCGGCTTCCGAGAAAGTGAAAAACTGTTTTTT.

The rearrangement links TRBV15 to TRBJ2-7; a possible D gene is TRBD2 (7 bases). Trimming pared 0 bases from V and 6 bases from J, leaving 15 bases between. The V gene's germline CDR1 is LNHNV and CDR2 YYDKDF (reference sequence). This CDR3 comprises 15 residues. CDR3 loop: CATSREWGRGGEQYF. Here the CDR3 DNA reads TGTGCCACCAGCAGAGAATGGGGGAGGGGGGGCGAGCAGTACTTC.

The chain couples TRBV10-3 to TRBJ2-3; D is undetermined. The CDR3 spans 14 residues. V was pared by 4 bases and J by 1 base, with 9 bases between. Germline V lookup: CDR1 ENHRY, CDR2 SYGVKD. The CDR3 spells CAISGVGGTDTQYF. The CDR3 DNA is TGTGCCATCAGTGGGGTTGGAGGCACAGATACGCAGTATTTT.

The rearrangement joins TRBV7-4 to TRBJ2-4; 7 nucleotides line up with TRBD1. The J segment lost 3 bases and the V segment lost 3 bases, leaving 8 bases of the junction unmatched. CDR1 is SGHVT, CDR2 SQSDAQ, per germline. This CDR3 region has 16 residues. CDR3 bases: TGTGCCAGCAGCTTCAGCCAGACAGGGTGCAAAAACATTCAGTACTTC. Translation gives CASSFSQTGCKNIQYF. Combining the CDR3 with reference TRBV7-4 and TRBJ2-4 gives the whole variable domain GAGVSQSPRYKVAKRGRDVALRCDSISGHVTLYWYRQTLGQGSEVLTYSQSDAQRDKSGRPSGRFSAERPERSVSTLKIQRTEQGDSAVYLCASSFSQTGCKNIQYFGAGTRLSVL.